The 4 T cell receptor beta chains in this list originate from one sample, sequenced in a study of blood T cell repertoires in COVID-19. Profiled with immunoSEQ multiplex PCR; TCRdb holds only in-frame clones, not every one. The sample records 150,000 to 200,000 clones, roughly 85% being singletons. The sequenced sample was peripheral blood. These receptors came from a man aged 60-69 years with acute or convalescent COVID-19.

Written as DNA, the CDR3 is TGTGCCAGCAGCTGGGGACAGGGGATGGGGGCAGATACGCAGTATTTT. Its translation is CASSWGQGMGADTQYF. V usage is TRBV11-2 and J usage is TRBJ2-3; 10 nucleotides match TRBD1. The CDR3 is 16 amino acids. Unmatched junction bases numbered 8, after V lost 4 bases and J lost 4 bases. Germline CDR1 and CDR2: SGHAT and FQNNGV.

V gene TRBV18 combines with J gene TRBJ1-1; a possible D gene is TRBD1 (5 bases). V was cut by 6 bases and J by 3 bases, with 14 bases left in between. CDR1 KGHSH and CDR2 LQKENI come from the germline V gene. The CDR3 is 14 amino acids. CDR3 protein: CASSSSSGDTEAFF. As DNA, the CDR3 is TGTGCCAGCTCTTCCTCCTCGGGGGACACTGAAGCTTTCTTT. Full variable domain (remainder filled in from reference TRBV18 and TRBJ1-1): NAGVMQNPRHLVRRRGQEARLRCSPMKGHSHVYWYRQLPEEGLKFMVYLQKENIIDESGMPKERFSAEFPKEGPSILRIQQVVRGDSAAYFCASSSSSGDTEAFFGQGTRLTVV.

The CDR3 DNA is TGTGCCAGCAGCCGAGGGGGGACGGAAAACACTGAAGCTTTCTTT. Protein sequence: CASSRGGTENTEAFF. The rearrangement joins TRBV6-6 to TRBJ1-1; D is perhaps TRBD1 (6 bases). Germline lookup yields CDR1 MNHNY and CDR2 SVGAGI (reference sequence). The CDR3 is 15 residues long. Trimming took 6 bases from V and 2 from J, leaving 16 bases between them.

The V and J genes are TRBV19 and TRBJ2-1, with 10 bases aligning to TRBD2. V shed 7 bases, J shed 3 bases, and the junction held 6 bases outside the gene matches. The CDR3 runs 15 residues. The V gene's germline CDR1 is LNHDA and CDR2 SQIVND (reference sequence). The CDR3 coding sequence is TGTGCCAGTAACCAGCGGGAGGGTTACTACAATGAGCAGTTCTTC. Translating it yields CASNQREGYYNEQFF.